These T cell receptor beta chains were read from a single sample in a study of shared clonotypes between healthy human individuals. The assay was immunoSEQ multiplex PCR, and TCRdb's table has in-frame clones only and misses some. The sample lists about 2 million clones; over 85% were seen once. Sample: naive CD8+ T cells sorted from blood. These receptors were taken from a man younger than 30 in good health. The CDR3 runs from the conserved cysteine through the conserved F or W. D genes are given only for firm matches. Rows may omit the clone size; those that give it use once, few, many or a size class.

TRBV5-4	-	16	-	TRBJ2-3	TGTGCCAGCAGCACATCCGGGACACCGGGGAAAGATACGCAGTATTTT	CASSTSGTPGKDTQYF
TRBV11-3	-	13	-	TRBJ2-3	TGTGCCAGCAGCTTAGTCAGTCGGGATACGCAGTATTTT	CASSLVSRDTQYF
TRBV19	-	15	-	TRBJ2-7	TGTGCCAGTAGCCCCTCATTCTCTGGGGGTTACGAGCAGTACTTC	CASSPSFSGGYEQYF
TRBV7-3	-	15	TRBD1	TRBJ2-1	TGTGCCAGCAGCTTGGGACAGGGCTTGGGCAATGAGCAGTTCTTC	CASSLGQGLGNEQFF
TRBV10-3	few	12	-	TRBJ2-1	TGTGCCATCAGCGACGATGGGATTGAGCAGTTCTTC	CAISDDGIEQFF
TRBV28	-	17	TRBD2	TRBJ2-3	TGTGCCAGCAGTCTCGAGGGAAGTAGCGGGGTCACAGATACGCAGTATTTT	CASSLEGSSGVTDTQYF
TRBV5-6	-	14	TRBD1	TRBJ2-1	TGTGCCAGCAGCTTGGGGGACAGGGACGGAGGGCAGTTCTTC	CASSLGDRDGGQFF
TRBV6-1	-	13	TRBD1	TRBJ1-5	TGTGCCAGCAACAGGGGGCAGGATCAGCCCCAGCATTTT	CASNRGQDQPQHF
TRBV14	-	12	-	TRBJ2-7	TGTGCCAGCAGCCAAGGGACTACCATGGAGTACTTC	CASSQGTTMEYF
TRBV9	-	15	-	TRBJ2-7	TGTGCCAGCAGCGTAGATATAGGGAGTGCCTACGAGCAGTACTTC	CASSVDIGSAYEQYF
TRBV13	once	15	TRBD2	TRBJ2-7	TGTGCCAGCAGCTTAGGGTCTAGCGGGAGGTACGAGCAGTACTTC	CASSLGSSGRYEQYF
TRBV5-6	-	12	-	TRBJ1-2	TGTGCCAGCAGCTTGGGACTGGAGGGCTACACCTTC	CASSLGLEGYTF
TRBV10-3	-	14	TRBD1	TRBJ2-7	TGTGCCATCAGTGAGCCGGGGACAGGGGACGAGCAGTACTTC	CAISEPGTGDEQYF
TRBV19	-	15	-	TRBJ1-1	TGTGCCAGTTTTACCCGGACAGACCTTAACACTGAAGCTTTCTTT	CASFTRTDLNTEAFF
TRBV11-2	-	14	TRBD2	TRBJ2-7	TGTGCCAGCAGCTACGGGACTAGCGGCTACGAGCAGTACTTC	CASSYGTSGYEQYF
TRBV13	-	16	TRBD1	TRBJ1-1	TGTGCCAGCAGCCCCGTCGGGGCCCAGGGGGACACTGAAGCTTTCTTT	CASSPVGAQGDTEAFF
TRBV29-1	-	13	TRBD1	TRBJ1-1	TGCAGCGCCGCCGGGACAGGGGGTACTGAAGCTTTCTTT	CSAAGTGGTEAFF
TRBV9	-	14	-	TRBJ1-2	TGTGCCAGCAATTTGGGGCAGGCCAACTATGGCTACACCTTC	CASNLGQANYGYTF
TRBV4-3	-	15	-	TRBJ2-3	TGCGCCAGCAGCCCTTTAGCGGCAAGCACAGATACGCAGTATTTT	CASSPLAASTDTQYF
TRBV9	-	14	-	TRBJ2-1	TGTGCCAGCAGCGTAGGGCTATCCTACAATGAGCAGTTCTTC	CASSVGLSYNEQFF
TRBV28	-	13	TRBD1	TRBJ1-2	TGTGCCAGCAGGTGGACAGGGGCGGGTGGCTACACCTTC	CASRWTGAGGYTF
TRBV5-1	-	13	-	TRBJ2-7	TGCGCCAGCAGCTTGGCTCCTTCCTACGAGCAGTACTTC	CASSLAPSYEQYF
TRBV4-1	-	17	TRBD1	TRBJ2-2	TGCGCCAGCAGCCAAGGACCACAGGGGGTTACCACCGGGGAGCTGTTTTTT	CASSQGPQGVTTGELFF